This passage covers 22 T cell receptor beta chains from one sample sequenced in a study of blood T cell repertoires in COVID-19. Profiled with immunoSEQ multiplex PCR; TCRdb holds only in-frame clones, not every one. The sample holds about 400,000 clones, around 90% seen once. Input material: PBMCs or T cells enriched from blood (not recorded which). These receptors were collected from a woman aged 40 to 50 with acute COVID-19.

V gene TRBV15 combines with J gene TRBJ1-5; D not certain. The germline CDR1 and CDR2 sequences are LNHNV and YYDKDF (reference sequence). The CDR3 spans 15 residues. The germline V and J ends were trimmed by 4 bases and 0 bases, with 10 bases remaining between them. CDR3 loop: CATSKPGNSNQPQHF. CDR3 coding DNA: TGTGCCACCAGCAAGCCAGGAAATAGCAATCAGCCCCAGCATTTT.

This chain links TRBV10-1 with TRBJ1-2; 8 nucleotides align to TRBD1. The germline V gene encodes CDR1 WNHNN and CDR2 SYGVQD (reference sequence). The junction had 10 bases not matched to a gene; V was cut back by 8 bases and J by 2 bases. This CDR3 spans 15 amino acids. The chain's CDR3 is CASESRDRTNYGYTF. In DNA form, the CDR3 reads TGCGCCAGCGAGAGCCGGGACAGGACGAACTATGGCTACACCTTC.

The chain carries TRBV2 and TRBJ2-3; D call uncertain. Germline CDR1 SNHLY, CDR2 FYNNEI. Trimming cost V 3 bases and J 7 bases, with 5 bases left between them. The CDR3 spans 11 residues. The CDR3 loop reads CASSDLNTQYF. CDR3 sequence (DNA): TGTGCCAGCAGTGATCTAAATACGCAGTATTTT.

The chain links TRBV19 to TRBJ1-1; TRBD1 might be the D (5 bases). V was shortened by 5 bases and J by 5 bases, with 15 bases between the two germline ends. Germline V CDR1 and CDR2: LNHDA, SQIVND (reference sequence). This CDR3 comprises 14 residues. CDR3 region: CASSRGGGRTEAFF. CDR3 sequence (DNA): TGTGCCAGTAGTCGGGGGGGAGGAAGGACTGAAGCTTTCTTT.

In this sample, this clone turned up once. The J gene is TRBJ1-1, the V gene TRBV5-1; D is undetermined. Germline-derived CDR1 and CDR2 are SGHRS and YFSETQ. V lost 1 base and J lost 2, with 18 bases in between. The CDR3 contains 17 residues. The CDR3: CASSLIGQSGVNTEAFF. The CDR3 bases are TGCGCCAGCAGCTTGATTGGGCAGTCAGGCGTAAACACTGAAGCTTTCTTT.

V gene TRBV28 combines with J gene TRBJ1-2; 9 bases align to TRBD1. The CDR3 loop spans 17 amino acids. Germline V lookup: CDR1 MDHEN, CDR2 SYDVKM. V was clipped by 4 bases and J by 5 bases; unmatched bases: 14. This CDR3 is CASSSPGQGGFWYGYTF. CDR3 in DNA: TGTGCCAGCAGTTCCCCGGGACAGGGCGGTTTTTGGTATGGCTACACCTTC.

V is TRBV2 and J is TRBJ1-1; no clear D gene. The CDR3 has 13 amino acids. V lost 6 bases and J 0 bases, leaving 8 bases between the germline ends. Germline loops: CDR1 SNHLY, CDR2 FYNNEI. The CDR3, as DNA: TGTGCCAGCAGAACGGAGCTGAACACTGAAGCTTTCTTT. Encoded protein: CASRTELNTEAFF.

The chain is built from TRBV7-9 and TRBJ2-1, with D possibly TRBD2 on 6 matching bases. Germline V gives CDR1 SEHNR, CDR2 FQNEAQ (reference sequence). The CDR3 consists of 16 residues. V was clipped by 5 bases and J by 7 bases, with 21 bases between them. Here the CDR3 DNA reads TGTGCCAGCAGCCCGGGGACTTATACCGTGGAGAATGAGCAGTTCTTC. Protein product: CASSPGTYTVENEQFF.

The genes are TRBV5-4 and TRBJ1-4, with D uncertain. The length of the CDR3 is 17 residues. V dropped 0 bases and J dropped 5 bases, with 17 bases sitting between them. Per the germline V gene, CDR1 is SGHNT and CDR2 is YYREEE (reference sequence). CDR3 in DNA: TGTGCCAGCAGCTTGGCCGTGGGAGGCCGGGGAAATGAAAAACTGTTTTTT. Protein: CASSLAVGGRGNEKLFF. The variable domain in full, with the rest retrieved from reference TRBV5-4 and TRBJ1-4, is ETGVTQSPTHLIKTRGQQVTLRCSSQSGHNTVSWYQQALGQGPQFIFQYYREEENGRGNFPPRFSGLQFPNYSSELNVNALELDDSALYLCASSLAVGGRGNEKLFFGSGTQLSVL.

The chain uses TRBV19 and TRBJ1-2; unclear D gene. The CDR3 has 12 residues. V lost 4 bases, J lost 2 bases, and 5 bases lay in between. Looked up from germline, CDR1 is LNHDA and CDR2 is SQIVND (reference sequence). CDR3 coding DNA: TGTGCCAGTAGTACGGTCAACTATGGCTACACCTTC. It encodes CASSTVNYGYTF.

The rearrangement uses TRBV4-2 and TRBJ2-3, with a weak D call TRBD1 (5 bases). Germline CDR1 LGHNA, CDR2 YNFKEQ. CDR3 length equals 14 residues. V lost 4 bases, J lost 3 bases, and 11 bases lay in between. The CDR3: CASSPEAGTDTQYF. The CDR3 nucleotides are TGTGCCAGCAGCCCTGAGGCAGGGACAGATACGCAGTATTTT.

V usage is TRBV19 and J usage is TRBJ2-5, with a weak D call TRBD1 (5 bases). Germline values: CDR1 LNHDA, CDR2 SQIVND (reference sequence). V was cut by 5 bases and J by 5 bases, with 15 bases left in between. The length of the CDR3 is 14 residues. Here the CDR3 reads CASSLKGVEETQYF. CDR3 in DNA: TGTGCCAGTAGTCTTAAAGGGGTTGAGGAGACCCAGTACTTC.

This clone has a handful of counts. J is TRBJ2-7 and V is TRBV11-2; D might be TRBD1 (6 bases). The CDR3 loop spans 14 amino acids. V dropped 6 bases and J dropped 0 bases, with 12 bases sitting between them. Per germline, CDR1 SGHAT and CDR2 FQNNGV. CDR3 sequence (DNA): TGTGCCAGCAGGGGACACCTTAGCTCCTACGAGCAGTACTTC. This translates into CASRGHLSSYEQYF.

A note on this clone: The identical CDR3 is also encoded by other nucleotide sequences in the sample. The chain joins TRBV18 to TRBJ2-7; TRBD1 matches at 8 bases. Per the germline V gene, CDR1 is KGHSH and CDR2 is LQKENI. After removal of 4 bases from V and 1 base from J, the junction contained 6 bases not matched to a gene. CDR3 length: 15 amino acids. The CDR3 here is CASSRGTGGSYEQYF. The CDR3 region has the DNA TGTGCCAGCTCACGCGGGACAGGTGGGTCCTACGAGCAGTACTTC.

This clone was observed once. The V call is TRBV19, the J call TRBJ2-2; 9 bases agree with TRBD2. CDR1 is LNHDA, CDR2 SQIVND, per germline (reference sequence). This CDR3 has 19 residues. Losses at the gene ends were 8 bases for V and 3 bases for J; bases not matched to a gene: 19. The CDR3 sequence: CASGRIGVAGAIYTGELFF. As DNA, the CDR3 is TGTGCCAGTGGAAGAATAGGGGTAGCGGGGGCTATTTACACCGGGGAGCTGTTTTTT.

The chain couples TRBV7-9 to TRBJ1-1; no firm D call. This CDR3 is built from 13 residues. Germline CDR1 SEHNR, CDR2 FQNEAQ (reference sequence). V lost 9 bases and J lost 1, with 12 bases in between. This chain's CDR3 is CASYPGWNTEAFF. The DNA for the CDR3 is TGTGCCAGTTACCCAGGTTGGAACACTGAAGCTTTCTTT.

The rearrangement joins TRBV3-1 (or the pseudogene TRBV3-2) to TRBJ1-6; 10 bases map to TRBD1. Germline V gene data show CDR1 as LGHDT and CDR2 as YNNKEL (reference sequence). The CDR3 runs 16 residues. The ends lost 5 bases at V and 10 bases at J; junction bases unmatched: 11. This CDR3 is CASSGRDRGLGSPLHF. The CDR3 nucleotides are TGTGCCAGCAGCGGCCGGGACAGGGGTCTTGGGTCACCCCTCCACTTT.

The chain carries TRBV6-5 and TRBJ1-5, with D perhaps TRBD1 (6 bases). The V gene lost 5 bases and the J gene lost 4 bases, with 15 bases spanning the gap. There are 15 residues in the CDR3. CDR1 is MNHEY, CDR2 SVGAGI, per germline. CDR3 region: CASSPLDRPNQPQHF. The DNA of the CDR3 is TGTGCCAGCAGTCCGTTGGACAGACCTAATCAGCCCCAGCATTTT.

This clone was seen once. The chain carries TRBV4-2 and TRBJ1-4; D gene ambiguous. Per the germline V gene, CDR1 is LGHNA and CDR2 is YNFKEQ. The CDR3 sequence is 16 residues long. The ends were cut back, 0 bases at V and 6 bases at J, with 14 bases in the middle. CDR3 DNA: TGTGCCAGCAGCCAAGAACGACGAAGGAGGGATGAAAAACTGTTTTTT. Translating gives CASSQERRRRDEKLFF.

The V and J genes are TRBV13 and TRBJ2-2; D call uncertain. This CDR3 is built from 15 residues. Germline V gene data show CDR1 as PRHDT and CDR2 as FYEKMQ (reference sequence). Trimming removed 3 bases from V and 0 bases from J, with 8 bases in between. CDR3 coding DNA: TGTGCCAGCAGCTTTGCAGGTCCGAACACCGGGGAGCTGTTTTTT. This codes for CASSFAGPNTGELFF.

The V and J genes are TRBV5-1 and TRBJ2-2; D gene unclear. CDR3 length: 12 residues. Trimming took off 4 bases at V and 7 bases at J, with 8 bases between the two ends. In germline, CDR1 is SGHRS, CDR2 YFSETQ. The CDR3 DNA reads as TGCGCCAGCAGCGGGCAGCACGGGGAGCTGTTTTTT. Protein product: CASSGQHGELFF.

This sequence joins TRBV5-6 and TRBJ1-1; D remains unclear. The CDR3 loop spans 12 amino acids. V was shortened by 2 bases and J by 8 bases, with 10 bases between the two germline ends. The germline CDR1 and CDR2 sequences are SGHDT and YYEEEE. CDR3 sequence: CASSFSVREAFF. As DNA, the CDR3 is TGTGCCAGCAGCTTCAGCGTTCGGGAAGCTTTCTTT.